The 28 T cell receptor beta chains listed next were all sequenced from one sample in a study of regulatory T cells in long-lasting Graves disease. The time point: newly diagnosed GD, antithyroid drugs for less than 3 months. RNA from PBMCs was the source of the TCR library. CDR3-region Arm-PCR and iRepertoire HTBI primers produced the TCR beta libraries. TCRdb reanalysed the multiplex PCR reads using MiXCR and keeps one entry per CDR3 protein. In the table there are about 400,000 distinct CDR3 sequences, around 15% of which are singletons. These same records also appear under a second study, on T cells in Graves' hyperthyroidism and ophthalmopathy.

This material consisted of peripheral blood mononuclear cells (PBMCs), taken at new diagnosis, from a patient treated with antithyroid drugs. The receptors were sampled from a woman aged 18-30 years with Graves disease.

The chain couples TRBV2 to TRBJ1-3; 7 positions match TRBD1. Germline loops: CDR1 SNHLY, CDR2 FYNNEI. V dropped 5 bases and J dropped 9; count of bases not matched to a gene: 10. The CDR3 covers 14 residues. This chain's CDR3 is CASSSTGLSRTIYF. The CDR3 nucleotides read TGTGCCAGCAGTTCGACAGGGCTCTCTCGCACCATATATTTT.

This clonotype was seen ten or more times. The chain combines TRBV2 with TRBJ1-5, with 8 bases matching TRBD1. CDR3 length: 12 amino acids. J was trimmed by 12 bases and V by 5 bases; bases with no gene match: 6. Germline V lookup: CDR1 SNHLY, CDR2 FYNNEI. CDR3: CASSPTGGDQHF. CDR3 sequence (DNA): TGTGCCAGCAGTCCTACAGGGGGTGACCAGCATTTT.

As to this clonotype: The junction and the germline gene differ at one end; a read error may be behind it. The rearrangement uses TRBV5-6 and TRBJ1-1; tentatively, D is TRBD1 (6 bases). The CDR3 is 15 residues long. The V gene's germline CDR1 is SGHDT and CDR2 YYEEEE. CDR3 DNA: TGTGCCAGCAGCTTAGGCTGGACAGAGAACGCTGAAGCTTTCTTT. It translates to CASSLGWTENAEAFF.

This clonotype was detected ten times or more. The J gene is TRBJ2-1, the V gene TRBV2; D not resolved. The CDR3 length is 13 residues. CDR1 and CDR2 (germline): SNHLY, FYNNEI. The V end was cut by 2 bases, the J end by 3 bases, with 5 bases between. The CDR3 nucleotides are TGTGCCAGCAGTGAAAGAGGCTACAATGAGCAGTTCTTC. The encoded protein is CASSERGYNEQFF.

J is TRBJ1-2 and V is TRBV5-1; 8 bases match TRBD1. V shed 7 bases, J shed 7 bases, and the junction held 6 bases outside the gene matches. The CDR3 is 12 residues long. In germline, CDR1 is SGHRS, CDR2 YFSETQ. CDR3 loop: CASRPGGGGYTF. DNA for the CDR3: TGCGCCAGCCGCCCAGGGGGCGGTGGCTACACCTTC.

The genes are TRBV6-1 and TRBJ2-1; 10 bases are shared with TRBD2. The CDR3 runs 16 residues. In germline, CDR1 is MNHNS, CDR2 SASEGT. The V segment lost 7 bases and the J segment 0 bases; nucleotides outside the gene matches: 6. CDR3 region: CASKRGGALSYNEQFF. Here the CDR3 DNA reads TGTGCCAGCAAGCGGGGGGGGGCGCTCTCCTACAATGAGCAGTTCTTC.

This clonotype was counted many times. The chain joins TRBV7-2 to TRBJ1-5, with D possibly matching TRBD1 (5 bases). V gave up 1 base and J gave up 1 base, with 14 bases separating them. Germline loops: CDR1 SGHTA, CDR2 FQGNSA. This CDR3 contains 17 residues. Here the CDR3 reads CASSLGRRGGSNQPQHF. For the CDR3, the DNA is TGTGCCAGCAGCTTAGGTCGGCGGGGCGGGAGCAATCAGCCCCAGCATTTT.

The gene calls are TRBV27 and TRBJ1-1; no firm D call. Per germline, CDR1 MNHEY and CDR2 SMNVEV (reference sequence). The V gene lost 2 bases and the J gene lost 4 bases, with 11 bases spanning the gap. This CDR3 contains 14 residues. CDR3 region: CASSLNIWGTEAFF. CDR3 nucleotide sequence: TGTGCCAGCAGTTTAAATATTTGGGGCACTGAAGCTTTCTTT.

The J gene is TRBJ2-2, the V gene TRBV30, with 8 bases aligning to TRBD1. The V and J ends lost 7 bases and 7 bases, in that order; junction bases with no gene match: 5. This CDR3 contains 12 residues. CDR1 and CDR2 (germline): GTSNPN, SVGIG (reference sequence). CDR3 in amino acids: CASRGQVGELFF. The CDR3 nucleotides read TGTGCCTCCAGGGGGCAAGTCGGGGAGCTGTTTTTT.

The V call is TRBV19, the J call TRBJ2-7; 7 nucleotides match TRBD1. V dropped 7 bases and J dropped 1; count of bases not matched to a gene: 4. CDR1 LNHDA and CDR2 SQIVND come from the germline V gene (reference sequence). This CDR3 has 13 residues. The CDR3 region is CASTRQGSYEQYF. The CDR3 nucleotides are TGTGCCAGTACCCGACAGGGTTCCTACGAGCAGTACTTC.

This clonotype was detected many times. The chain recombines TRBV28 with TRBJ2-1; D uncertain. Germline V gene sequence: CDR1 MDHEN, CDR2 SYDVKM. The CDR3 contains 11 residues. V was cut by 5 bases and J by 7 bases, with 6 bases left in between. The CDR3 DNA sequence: TGTGCCAGCAGTCGCCGGAATGAGCAGTTCTTC. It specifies CASSRRNEQFF.

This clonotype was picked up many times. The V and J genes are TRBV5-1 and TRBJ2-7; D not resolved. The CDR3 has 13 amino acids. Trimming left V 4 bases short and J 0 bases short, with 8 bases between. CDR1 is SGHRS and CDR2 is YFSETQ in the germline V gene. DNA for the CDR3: TGCGCCAGCAGCCCGCCAAACTCCTACGAGCAGTACTTC. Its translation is CASSPPNSYEQYF.

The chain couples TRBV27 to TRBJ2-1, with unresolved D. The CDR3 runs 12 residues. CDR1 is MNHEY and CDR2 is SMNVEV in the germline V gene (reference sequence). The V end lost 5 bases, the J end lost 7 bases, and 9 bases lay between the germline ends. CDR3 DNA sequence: TGTGCCAGCAGTCGCTTTAGAAATGAGCAGTTCTTC. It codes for CASSRFRNEQFF.

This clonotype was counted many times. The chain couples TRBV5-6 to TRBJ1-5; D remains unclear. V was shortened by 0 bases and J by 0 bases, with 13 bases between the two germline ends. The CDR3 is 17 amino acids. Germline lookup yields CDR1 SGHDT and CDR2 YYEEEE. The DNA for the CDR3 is TGTGCCAGCAGCTTGGACAGCCGCCCTTATAGCAATCAGCCCCAGCATTTT. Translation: CASSLDSRPYSNQPQHF. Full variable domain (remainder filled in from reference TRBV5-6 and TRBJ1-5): DAGVTQSPTHLIKTRGQQVTLRCSPKSGHDTVSWYQQALGQGPQFIFQYYEEEERQRGNFPDRFSGHQFPNYSSELNVNALLLGDSALYLCASSLDSRPYSNQPQHFGDGTRLSIL.

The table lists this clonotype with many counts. CDR3 nucleotide sequence: TGTGCCAGCAGCTTTGGGGACAGGTTTAGCTCCTACGAGCAGTACTTC. Residues: CASSFGDRFSSYEQYF. The J gene is TRBJ2-7, the V gene TRBV11-2; 8 bases are shared with TRBD1. Germline V gives CDR1 SGHAT, CDR2 FQNNGV. The junction had 7 bases not matched to a gene; V was cut back by 3 bases and J by 0 bases. This CDR3 has 16 amino acids.

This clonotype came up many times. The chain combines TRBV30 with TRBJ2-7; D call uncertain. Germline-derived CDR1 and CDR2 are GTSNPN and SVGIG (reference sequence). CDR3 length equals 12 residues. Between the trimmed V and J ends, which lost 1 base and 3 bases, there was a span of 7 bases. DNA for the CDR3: TGTGCCTGGAGTGACAGTTACTACGAGCAGTACTTC. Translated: CAWSDSYYEQYF.

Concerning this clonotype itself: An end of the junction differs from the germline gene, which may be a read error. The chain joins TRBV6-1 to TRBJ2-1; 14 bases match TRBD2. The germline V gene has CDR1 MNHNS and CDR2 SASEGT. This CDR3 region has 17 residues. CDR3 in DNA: TGTGCCAGCAGGGAAGGACTAGCGGGGGGTAACTACAATGAGCAGTTCTTC. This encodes CASREGLAGGNYNEQFF.

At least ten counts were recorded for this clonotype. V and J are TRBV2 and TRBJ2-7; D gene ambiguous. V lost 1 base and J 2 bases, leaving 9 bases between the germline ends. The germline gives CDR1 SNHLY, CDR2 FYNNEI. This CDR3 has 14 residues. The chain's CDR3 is CASSEDSGPYEQYF. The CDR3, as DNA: TGTGCCAGCAGTGAAGACAGTGGGCCCTACGAGCAGTACTTC.

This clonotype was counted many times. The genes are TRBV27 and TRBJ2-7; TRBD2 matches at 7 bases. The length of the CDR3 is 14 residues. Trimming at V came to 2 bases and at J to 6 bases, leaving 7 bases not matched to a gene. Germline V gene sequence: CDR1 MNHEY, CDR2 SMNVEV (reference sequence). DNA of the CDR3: TGTGCCAGCAGTTTAGGCGGGAGTGTCTTCGAGCAGTACTTC. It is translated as CASSLGGSVFEQYF.

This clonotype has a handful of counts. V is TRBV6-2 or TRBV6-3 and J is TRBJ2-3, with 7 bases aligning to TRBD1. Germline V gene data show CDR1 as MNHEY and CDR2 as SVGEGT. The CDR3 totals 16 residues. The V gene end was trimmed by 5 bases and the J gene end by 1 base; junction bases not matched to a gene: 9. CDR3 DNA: TGTGCCAGCAGTGAAGATAGGGGGCTCGGCACAGATACGCAGTATTTT. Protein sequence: CASSEDRGLGTDTQYF.

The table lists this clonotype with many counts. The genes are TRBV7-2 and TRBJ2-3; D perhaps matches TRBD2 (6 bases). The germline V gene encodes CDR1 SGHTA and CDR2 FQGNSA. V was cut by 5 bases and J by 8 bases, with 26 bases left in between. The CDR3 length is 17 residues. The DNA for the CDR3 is TGTGCCAGCAGCCCCCGGGACTCCCGAAGCCCGACTGGTACGCAGTATTTT. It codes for CASSPRDSRSPTGTQYF. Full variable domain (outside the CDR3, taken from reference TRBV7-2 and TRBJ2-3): GAGVSQSPSNKVTEKGKDVELRCDPISGHTALYWYRQSLGQGLEFLIYFQGNSAPDKSGLPSDRFSAERTGGSVSTLTIQRTQQEDSAVYLCASSPRDSRSPTGTQYFGPGTRLTVL.

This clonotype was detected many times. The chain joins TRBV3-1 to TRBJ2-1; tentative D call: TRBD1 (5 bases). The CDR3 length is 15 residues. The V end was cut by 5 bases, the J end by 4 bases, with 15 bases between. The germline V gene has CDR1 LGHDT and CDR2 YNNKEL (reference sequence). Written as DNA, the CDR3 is TGTGCCAGCAGCAAGCTCCGGACATCATACAATGAGCAGTTCTTC. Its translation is CASSKLRTSYNEQFF.

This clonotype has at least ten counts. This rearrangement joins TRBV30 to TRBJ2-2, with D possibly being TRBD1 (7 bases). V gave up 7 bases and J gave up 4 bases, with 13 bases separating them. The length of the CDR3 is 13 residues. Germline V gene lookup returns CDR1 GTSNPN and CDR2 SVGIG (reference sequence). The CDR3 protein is CAFDREATGELFF. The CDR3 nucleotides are TGTGCCTTTGACAGGGAGGCCACCGGGGAGCTGTTTTTT.

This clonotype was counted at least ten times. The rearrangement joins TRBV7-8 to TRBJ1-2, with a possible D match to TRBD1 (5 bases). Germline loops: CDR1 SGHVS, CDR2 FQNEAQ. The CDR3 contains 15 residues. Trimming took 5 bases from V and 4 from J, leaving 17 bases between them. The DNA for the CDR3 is TGTGCCAGCAGCCCTACTCAGGGTGTTGGCTATGGCTACACCTTC. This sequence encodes CASSPTQGVGYGYTF.

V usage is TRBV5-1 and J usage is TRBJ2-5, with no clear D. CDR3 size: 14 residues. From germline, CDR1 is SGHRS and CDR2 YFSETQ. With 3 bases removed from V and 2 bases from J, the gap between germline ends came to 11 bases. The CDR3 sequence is CASSSGARQETQYF. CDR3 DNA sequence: TGCGCCAGCAGCTCCGGCGCACGTCAAGAGACCCAGTACTTC. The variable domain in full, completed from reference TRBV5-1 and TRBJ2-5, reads KAGVTQTPRYLIKTRGQQVTLSCSPISGHRSVSWYQQTPGQGLQFLFEYFSETQRNKGNFPGRFSGRQFSNSRSEMNVSTLELGDSALYLCASSSGARQETQYFGPGTRLLVL.

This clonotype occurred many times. This chain's CDR3 is CASTLGTSGGQISYNEQFF. The CDR3 bases are TGTGCCAGCACCCTGGGGACTAGCGGGGGGCAGATTTCCTACAATGAGCAGTTCTTC. This rearrangement joins TRBV6-1 to TRBJ2-1, with 15 bases fitting TRBD2. There are 19 residues in the CDR3. CDR1 and CDR2 (germline): MNHNS, SASEGT. V shed 7 bases, J shed 1 base, and the junction held 11 bases outside the gene matches.

For the CDR3, the DNA is TGTGCCAGCAGCTCAAGCTGGAGGGCTGCCTACGAGCAGTACTTC. Translated: CASSSSWRAAYEQYF. The chain employs TRBV7-2 and TRBJ2-7; TRBD2 is a possible D gene (6 bases). Trimming shortened V by 4 bases and J by 2 bases, and 15 bases separated the two germline ends. The CDR3 is 15 residues long. Germline V gives CDR1 SGHTA, CDR2 FQGNSA.

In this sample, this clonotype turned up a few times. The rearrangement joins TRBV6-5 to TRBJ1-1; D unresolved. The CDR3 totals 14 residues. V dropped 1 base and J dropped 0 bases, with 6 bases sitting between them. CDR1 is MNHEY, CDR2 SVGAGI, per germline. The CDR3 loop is CASSYYGMNTEAFF. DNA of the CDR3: TGTGCCAGCAGTTACTATGGAATGAACACTGAAGCTTTCTTT.